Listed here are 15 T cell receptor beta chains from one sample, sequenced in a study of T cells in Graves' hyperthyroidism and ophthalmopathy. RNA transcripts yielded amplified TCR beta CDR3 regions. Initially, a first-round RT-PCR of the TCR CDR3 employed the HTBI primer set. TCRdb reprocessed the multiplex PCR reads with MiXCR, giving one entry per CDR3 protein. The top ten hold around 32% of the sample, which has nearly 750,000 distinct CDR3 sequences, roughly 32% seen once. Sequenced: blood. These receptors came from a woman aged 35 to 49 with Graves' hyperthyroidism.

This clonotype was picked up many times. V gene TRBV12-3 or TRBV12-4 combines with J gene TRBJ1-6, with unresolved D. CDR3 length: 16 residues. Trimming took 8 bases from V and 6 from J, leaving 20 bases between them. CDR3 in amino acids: CASSLSMGQSNSPLHF. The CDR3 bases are TGTGCCAGCTCCCTTTCGATGGGTCAGAGTAATTCACCCCTCCACTTT.

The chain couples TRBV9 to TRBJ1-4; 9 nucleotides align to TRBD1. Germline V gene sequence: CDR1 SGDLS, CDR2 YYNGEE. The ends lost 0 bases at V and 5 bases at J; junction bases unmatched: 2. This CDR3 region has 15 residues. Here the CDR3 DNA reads TGTGCCAGCAGCGTAGTCGGGACAGGGAATGAAAAACTGTTTTTT. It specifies CASSVVGTGNEKLFF.

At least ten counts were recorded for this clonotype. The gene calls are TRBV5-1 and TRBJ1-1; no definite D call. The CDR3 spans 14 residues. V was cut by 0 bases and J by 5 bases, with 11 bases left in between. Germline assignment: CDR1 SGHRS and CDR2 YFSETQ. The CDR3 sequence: CASSLGEGRTEAFF. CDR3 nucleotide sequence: TGCGCCAGCAGCTTGGGGGAAGGGAGGACTGAAGCTTTCTTT.

CDR3 protein: CASQIGGGELFF. CDR3 nucleotides: TGTGCCAGCCAAATCGGAGGCGGGGAGCTGTTTTTT. The gene calls are TRBV9 and TRBJ2-2, with D perhaps matching TRBD2 (5 bases). V was cut by 7 bases and J by 7 bases, with 11 bases left in between. This CDR3 region has 12 residues. Germline loops: CDR1 SGDLS, CDR2 YYNGEE.

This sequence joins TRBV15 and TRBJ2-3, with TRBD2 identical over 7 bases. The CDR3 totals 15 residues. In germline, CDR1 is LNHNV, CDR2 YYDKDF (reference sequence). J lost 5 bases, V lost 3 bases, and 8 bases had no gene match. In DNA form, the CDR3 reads TGTGCCACCAGCAGGGGAGAACGCGGGGGAGATACGCAGTATTTT. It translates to CATSRGERGGDTQYF.

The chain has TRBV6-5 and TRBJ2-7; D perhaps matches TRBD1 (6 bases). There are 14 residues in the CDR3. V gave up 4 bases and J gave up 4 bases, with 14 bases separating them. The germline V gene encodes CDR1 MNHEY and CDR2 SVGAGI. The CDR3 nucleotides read TGTGCCAGCAGTTTACCCCACAGGGCGTACGAGCAGTACTTC. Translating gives CASSLPHRAYEQYF.

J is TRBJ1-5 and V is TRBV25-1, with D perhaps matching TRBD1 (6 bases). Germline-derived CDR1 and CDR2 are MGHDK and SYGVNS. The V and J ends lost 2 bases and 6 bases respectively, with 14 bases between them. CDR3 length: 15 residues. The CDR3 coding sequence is TGTGCCAGCAGTGAAGGGCAGGGGCCTCTTCAGCCCCAGCATTTT. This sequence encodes CASSEGQGPLQPQHF.

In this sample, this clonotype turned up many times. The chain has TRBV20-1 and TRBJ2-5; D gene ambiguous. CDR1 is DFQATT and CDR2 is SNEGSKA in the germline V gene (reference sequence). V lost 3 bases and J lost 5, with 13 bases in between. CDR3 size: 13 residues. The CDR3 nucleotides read TGCAGTGCTAGTCGGGTTGTTGGGGAGACCCAGTACTTC. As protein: CSASRVVGETQYF.

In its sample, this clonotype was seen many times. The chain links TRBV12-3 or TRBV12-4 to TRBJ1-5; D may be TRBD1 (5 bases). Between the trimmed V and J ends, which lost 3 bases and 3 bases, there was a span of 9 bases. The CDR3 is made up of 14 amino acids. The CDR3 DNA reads TGTGCCAGCAGTTTCGGCAGGGTCAATCAGCCCCAGCATTTT. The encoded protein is CASSFGRVNQPQHF.

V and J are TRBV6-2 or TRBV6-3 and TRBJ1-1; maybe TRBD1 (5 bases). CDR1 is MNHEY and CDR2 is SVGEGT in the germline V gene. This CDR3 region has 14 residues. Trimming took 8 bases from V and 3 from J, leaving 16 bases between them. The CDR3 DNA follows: TGTGCCAGCGGGTCGGCAGGGTATTACACTGAAGCTTTCTTT. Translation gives CASGSAGYYTEAFF.

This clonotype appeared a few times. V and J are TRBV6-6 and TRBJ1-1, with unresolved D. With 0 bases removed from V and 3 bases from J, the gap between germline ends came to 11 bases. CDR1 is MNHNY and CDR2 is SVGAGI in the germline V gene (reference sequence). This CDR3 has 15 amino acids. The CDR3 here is CASSYSSDRDTEAFF. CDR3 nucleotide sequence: TGTGCCAGCAGTTACTCCTCGGATCGGGACACTGAAGCTTTCTTT.

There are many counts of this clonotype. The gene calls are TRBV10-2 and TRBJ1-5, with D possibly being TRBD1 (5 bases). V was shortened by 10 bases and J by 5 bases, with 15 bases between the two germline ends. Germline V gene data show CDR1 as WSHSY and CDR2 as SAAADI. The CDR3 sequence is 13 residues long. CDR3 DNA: TGCGCCACCAGGGCAGGAGGTCATCAGCCCCAGCATTTT. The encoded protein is CATRAGGHQPQHF.

The CDR3 here is CASSYSGGGYGYTF. Written as DNA, the CDR3 is TGTGCCAGCAGTTACTCAGGGGGAGGCTATGGCTACACCTTC. V gene TRBV12-3 or TRBV12-4 combines with J gene TRBJ1-2; 7 positions agree with TRBD1. V was clipped by 4 bases and J by 4 bases; unmatched bases: 6. CDR3 length equals 14 residues.

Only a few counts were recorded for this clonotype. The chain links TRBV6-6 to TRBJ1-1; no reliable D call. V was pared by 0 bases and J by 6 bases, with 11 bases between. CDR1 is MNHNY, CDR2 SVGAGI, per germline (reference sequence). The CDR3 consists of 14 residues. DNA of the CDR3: TGTGCCAGCAGTTACTCGTATTTGCCCGCTGAAGCTTTCTTT. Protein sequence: CASSYSYLPAEAFF.

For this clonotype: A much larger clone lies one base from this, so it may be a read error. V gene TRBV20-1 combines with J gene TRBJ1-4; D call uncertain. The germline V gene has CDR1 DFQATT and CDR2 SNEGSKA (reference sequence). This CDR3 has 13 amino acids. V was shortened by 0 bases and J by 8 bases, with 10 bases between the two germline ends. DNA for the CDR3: TGCAGTGCTAGAGAGCCAGGAGCCGAAAAACTGTTTTTT. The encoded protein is CSAREPGAEKLFF.